The 21 T cell receptor beta chains below were found in one sample sequenced in a study of blood T cell repertoires in COVID-19. Data came from immunoSEQ multiplex PCR; TCRdb stores just in-frame clones and leaves some out. The sample shows about 210,000 clones, around 81% of them seen only once. The source material was peripheral blood. The receptor source for this set is a man in his 60s with COVID-19, enrolled during active disease.

The rearrangement joins TRBV10-2 to TRBJ2-7, with a possible D match to TRBD1 (6 bases). Per germline, CDR1 WSHSY and CDR2 SAAADI. V was trimmed by 6 bases and J by 3 bases, leaving 9 bases between them. CDR3 size: 12 residues. In nucleotides, the CDR3 is TGCGCCAGCAGGGACAGAAGCTACGAGCAGTACTTC. Translating gives CASRDRSYEQYF.

This chain's CDR3 is CASSQEIQLTSGRGKQFF. DNA of the CDR3: TGTGCCAGCAGCCAAGAGATCCAACTAACTAGCGGGAGAGGCAAGCAGTTCTTC. The chain joins TRBV4-2 to TRBJ2-1; 11 nucleotides align to TRBD2. The length of the CDR3 is 18 residues. J lost 11 bases, V lost 0 bases, and 15 bases had no gene match. From germline, CDR1 is LGHNA and CDR2 YNFKEQ.

The V gene is TRBV6-1, the J gene TRBJ2-7; 8 bases fit TRBD1. With V trimmed by 1 base and J by 2 bases, 4 bases remained unmatched. This CDR3 is 15 amino acids long. CDR1 is MNHNS and CDR2 is SASEGT in the germline V gene. The CDR3 DNA is TGTGCCAGCAGTGAAGACAGGGGGATACCCTACGAGCAGTACTTC. Its translation is CASSEDRGIPYEQYF.

The rearrangement links TRBV5-1 to TRBJ2-1; a weak D match, TRBD1 (6 bases). Per the germline V gene, CDR1 is SGHRS and CDR2 is YFSETQ. The CDR3 spans 15 residues. The germline V and J ends were trimmed by 4 bases and 4 bases, with 15 bases remaining between them. CDR3 in amino acids: CASSATGMEYNEQFF. Written as DNA, the CDR3 is TGCGCCAGCAGCGCTACAGGGATGGAGTACAATGAGCAGTTCTTC. Looking up the rest from reference TRBV5-1 and TRBJ2-1 gives the full variable domain: KAGVTQTPRYLIKTRGQQVTLSCSPISGHRSVSWYQQTPGQGLQFLFEYFSETQRNKGNFPGRFSGRQFSNSRSEMNVSTLELGDSALYLCASSATGMEYNEQFFGPGTRLTVL.

V is TRBV6-5 and J is TRBJ1-1; D gene unclear. The V end was cut by 0 bases, the J end by 3 bases, with 11 bases between. Germline V CDR1 and CDR2: MNHEY, SVGAGI. The CDR3 spans 15 residues. Here the CDR3 reads CASSYSRGVDTEAFF. Here the CDR3 DNA reads TGTGCCAGCAGTTACTCTCGGGGTGTCGACACTGAAGCTTTCTTT.

This chain links TRBV11-3 with TRBJ2-5; TRBD1 is a possible D gene (6 bases). The germline V and J ends were trimmed by 5 bases and 5 bases, with 12 bases remaining between them. This CDR3 is 13 amino acids long. CDR1 and CDR2 (germline): SGHNT, YENEEA. CDR3 protein: CASSPTGQETQYF. In DNA, the CDR3 is TGTGCCAGCAGCCCTACAGGGCAGGAGACCCAGTACTTC.

This chain joins TRBV28 and TRBJ2-2, with TRBD2 matching over 11 bases. CDR1 and CDR2 (germline): MDHEN, SYDVKM. With 6 bases clipped from V and 7 bases from J, the junction kept 10 bases outside the gene matches. The CDR3 loop spans 16 amino acids. CDR3 DNA: TGTGCCAGCAGCCCTCCTAGCGGGGGGTTAGACGGGGAGCTGTTTTTT. Its protein is CASSPPSGGLDGELFF.

The rearrangement links TRBV27 to TRBJ2-5; D may be TRBD1 (5 bases). V shed 2 bases and J shed 5 bases, with 15 bases lying between them. The CDR3 is made up of 15 amino acids. Germline V gives CDR1 MNHEY, CDR2 SMNVEV (reference sequence). The CDR3 DNA follows: TGTGCCAGCAGTTTAACAAGGGGCCTGGGGGAGACCCAGTACTTC. As protein: CASSLTRGLGETQYF.

The J gene is TRBJ1-1, the V gene TRBV7-9; 7 bases map to TRBD1. Germline CDR1 and CDR2: SEHNR and FQNEAQ (reference sequence). V was pared by 2 bases and J by 5 bases, with 5 bases of the junction left unmatched. The CDR3 spans 14 residues. The CDR3 sequence is CASSLTPGGTEAFF. In nucleotides, the CDR3 is TGTGCCAGCAGCTTAACCCCAGGGGGAACTGAAGCTTTCTTT.

The chain couples TRBV6-5 to TRBJ1-3, with TRBD1 as a possible D gene (5 bases). Deletions cut 2 bases from V and 0 bases from J, with 8 bases between. CDR1 MNHEY and CDR2 SVGAGI come from the germline V gene. The CDR3 is 15 residues long. The CDR3 here is CASSYGASSGNTIYF. In DNA form, the CDR3 reads TGTGCCAGCAGTTACGGGGCCAGCTCTGGAAACACCATATATTTT.

CDR3 coding DNA: TGTGCCAGCACCCCCGCAGGGGGCAATCAGCCCCAGCATTTT. Translating it yields CASTPAGGNQPQHF. J is TRBJ1-5 and V is TRBV6-5, with D perhaps TRBD1 (6 bases). The CDR3 sequence is 14 residues long. Per the germline V gene, CDR1 is MNHEY and CDR2 is SVGAGI. V shed 7 bases and J shed 2 bases, with 12 bases lying between them.

The chain links TRBV4-1 to TRBJ2-1, with 10 bases identical to TRBD1. V lost 1 base and J lost 4; bases outside the gene matches: 4. Germline V gene lookup returns CDR1 MGHRA and CDR2 YSYEKL. The CDR3 consists of 16 residues. CDR3 sequence: CASSQGTGGLYNEQFF. CDR3 nucleotide sequence: TGCGCCAGCAGCCAAGGGACAGGGGGATTATACAATGAGCAGTTCTTC.

This clone has a single count. The chain couples TRBV7-2 to TRBJ2-1; the match to TRBD2 covers 12 bases. Germline CDR1 SGHTA, CDR2 FQGNSA. CDR3 size: 15 residues. The ends lost 2 bases at V and 7 bases at J; junction bases unmatched: 3. The CDR3 region is CASSLRLAGGNEQFF. CDR3 nucleotide sequence: TGTGCCAGCAGCTTAAGGCTAGCGGGGGGGAATGAGCAGTTCTTC.

Here the CDR3 DNA reads TGTGCCAGCAGCTTACAGGGGGGCCCCTATGGCTACACCTTC. Its protein is CASSLQGGPYGYTF. The gene calls are TRBV7-2 and TRBJ1-2, with 7 bases aligning to TRBD1. Losses at the gene ends were 2 bases for V and 4 bases for J; bases not matched to a gene: 4. Germline lookup yields CDR1 SGHTA and CDR2 FQGNSA. The CDR3 covers 14 residues.

This clone was detected once. The chain recombines TRBV5-1 with TRBJ1-2; D might be TRBD1 (6 bases). The CDR3 contains 14 residues. Trimming stripped 4 bases from V and 5 bases from J, with 15 bases between. Germline-derived CDR1 and CDR2 are SGHRS and YFSETQ. Here the CDR3 DNA reads TGCGCCAGCAGCCCGGGAGGGGGGCAATATGGCTACACCTTC. Amino acid sequence: CASSPGGGQYGYTF. The full variable domain, rest sourced from reference TRBV5-1 and TRBJ1-2, is KAGVTQTPRYLIKTRGQQVTLSCSPISGHRSVSWYQQTPGQGLQFLFEYFSETQRNKGNFPGRFSGRQFSNSRSEMNVSTLELGDSALYLCASSPGGGQYGYTFGSGTRLTVV.

The gene calls are TRBV5-4 and TRBJ1-3; no clear D gene. The V end was cut by 0 bases, the J end by 8 bases, with 9 bases between. This CDR3 spans 13 amino acids. Germline loops: CDR1 SGHNT, CDR2 YYREEE (reference sequence). The CDR3 sequence is CASSLDPGYTIYF. The CDR3 nucleotides are TGTGCCAGCAGCTTGGATCCGGGATACACCATATATTTT.

The chain has TRBV5-1 and TRBJ1-6; TRBD1 is a possible D gene (6 bases). The V gene's germline CDR1 is SGHRS and CDR2 YFSETQ. This CDR3 is 13 amino acids long. Trimming took 4 bases from V and 7 from J, leaving 9 bases between them. The CDR3 is CASSRDRNSPLHF. The CDR3 bases are TGCGCCAGCAGCAGAGACAGGAATTCACCCCTCCACTTT.

The V call is TRBV7-9, the J call TRBJ1-4, with 10 bases identical to TRBD1. The CDR3 consists of 13 residues. The junction had 3 bases not matched to a gene; V was cut back by 5 bases and J by 9 bases. Germline V gene sequence: CDR1 SEHNR, CDR2 FQNEAQ (reference sequence). The DNA of the CDR3 is TGTGCCAGCAGCCCGGGACAGGGGCAAAAACTGTTTTTT. It yields the protein CASSPGQGQKLFF.

This chain connects TRBV29-1 to TRBJ2-7; 7 nucleotides align to TRBD1. Germline V gives CDR1 SQVTM, CDR2 ANQGSEA. The CDR3 is 16 amino acids. With 4 bases clipped from V and 3 bases from J, the junction kept 15 bases outside the gene matches. DNA of the CDR3: TGCAGCGTTGGGGAATGGGGGATAGGGGGCTTCTACGAGCAGTACTTC. Amino acid sequence: CSVGEWGIGGFYEQYF.

The V gene is TRBV15, the J gene TRBJ2-1; 12 bases agree with TRBD1. Germline CDR1 and CDR2: LNHNV and YYDKDF (reference sequence). The ends lost 4 bases at V and 8 bases at J; junction bases unmatched: 6. The CDR3 runs to 15 residues. The CDR3 bases are TGTGCCACCAGCAACCGGGACAGGGGGCAAGATGAGCAGTTCTTC. Encoded protein: CATSNRDRGQDEQFF.

The chain is built from TRBV4-1 and TRBJ1-1; D is unclear. The V gene lost 2 bases and the J gene lost 0 bases, with 10 bases spanning the gap. The germline gives CDR1 MGHRA, CDR2 YSYEKL. The CDR3 extends over 15 amino acids. DNA of the CDR3: TGCGCCAGCAGCCAATCGCCCGGGGTGAACACTGAAGCTTTCTTT. This sequence encodes CASSQSPGVNTEAFF.